This T cell receptor beta chain was recorded in a study of blood T cell repertoires in COVID-19. For the study at large: Some COVID-19 samples were acute and others convalescent; all came from the United States, Italy and Spain.

Those enrolled in Seattle joined during active infection and were followed longitudinally afterward. The table lists this clone with a few counts. TCRdb's copy holds only in-frame clones and misses some; the assay was immunoSEQ multiplex PCR. The table records around 70,000 clones, around 80% of them present only once. Sample: peripheral blood. The receptor's source is a man between 45 and 60 years old with COVID-19, enrolled during active disease.

The CDR3 DNA is TGTGCCAGCCGCCGGGACAGGGGCACAGATACGCAGTATTTT. Protein: CASRRDRGTDTQYF. V usage is TRBV27 and J usage is TRBJ2-3, with 9 bases identical to TRBD1. The CDR3 runs 14 residues. V shed 8 bases and J 1 base; nucleotides not matched to a gene: 4. Germline V CDR1 and CDR2: MNHEY, SMNVEV (reference sequence).